The 18 T cell receptor beta chains listed next were all sequenced from one sample in a study of shared clonotypes between healthy human individuals. The data were produced by immunoSEQ multiplex PCR, yet TCRdb's version contains in-frame clones alone and is incomplete. Here the sample spans about 2.4 million clones, 80% to 95% being singletons. Material for sequencing was naive CD4+ T cells from PBMCs. Subset defined: CD45RA+ positively selected. Receptors originate from a man aged 18-30 years in good health. Some clones in this sample may be carry-over from other donors' samples.

The gene calls are TRBV5-1 and TRBJ2-1; 7 bases match TRBD1. The CDR3 has 15 residues. CDR1 and CDR2 from the germline V gene are SGHRS and YFSETQ. J was trimmed by 7 bases and V by 4 bases; bases with no gene match: 11. For the CDR3, the DNA is TGCGCCAGCAGCCCCGACGGACAGGCCCTAAATGAGCAGTTCTTC. Protein sequence: CASSPDGQALNEQFF. Full variable domain (rest looked up from reference TRBV5-1 and TRBJ2-1): KAGVTQTPRYLIKTRGQQVTLSCSPISGHRSVSWYQQTPGQGLQFLFEYFSETQRNKGNFPGRFSGRQFSNSRSEMNVSTLELGDSALYLCASSPDGQALNEQFFGPGTRLTVL.

This sequence joins TRBV7-9 and TRBJ1-1, with D perhaps matching TRBD1 (5 bases). With 4 bases removed from V and 3 bases from J, the gap between germline ends came to 9 bases. The CDR3 consists of 13 residues. CDR1 and CDR2 (germline): SEHNR, FQNEAQ (reference sequence). The CDR3, as DNA: TGTGCCAGCAGCTCACGGGGGGACACTGAAGCTTTCTTT. Protein sequence: CASSSRGDTEAFF.

CDR3 sequence: CASSSQGGNQPQHF. CDR3 nucleotides: TGTGCCAGCAGCTCACAAGGGGGAAATCAGCCCCAGCATTTT. The chain employs TRBV7-9 and TRBJ1-5; the D gene is possibly TRBD1 (6 bases). This CDR3 contains 14 residues. Between the trimmed V and J ends, which lost 4 bases and 4 bases, there was a span of 11 bases. CDR1 is SEHNR, CDR2 FQNEAQ, per germline (reference sequence). The variable domain in full, completed from reference TRBV7-9 and TRBJ1-5, reads DTGVSQNPRHKITKRGQNVTFRCDPISEHNRLYWYRQTLGQGPEFLTYFQNEAQLEKSRLLSDRFSAERPKGSFSTLEIQRTEQGDSAMYLCASSSQGGNQPQHFGDGTRLSIL.

On this clone: This sample includes further DNA sequences coding for the same CDR3. This chain connects TRBV28 to TRBJ1-6; D gene unclear. Germline CDR1 MDHEN, CDR2 SYDVKM. The CDR3 sequence is 12 residues long. Trimming pared 2 bases from V and 9 bases from J, leaving 5 bases between. The CDR3 region has the DNA TGTGCCAGCAGTTTAGGACCTTCACCCCTCCACTTT. Translated: CASSLGPSPLHF.

The chain carries TRBV7-8 and TRBJ2-1; TRBD2 agrees at 12 bases. V lost 5 bases and J lost 8; bases outside the gene matches: 7. CDR1 SGHVS and CDR2 FQNEAQ come from the germline V gene. This CDR3 has 15 amino acids. As DNA, the CDR3 is TGTGCCAGCAGCGCAACCGGGACTAGCGGGCATGAGCAGTTCTTC. Protein sequence: CASSATGTSGHEQFF.

The chain is built from TRBV5-1 and TRBJ2-5; 9 nucleotides align to TRBD2. The CDR3 is 15 residues long. V shed 0 bases, J shed 9 bases, and the junction held 9 bases outside the gene matches. Germline values: CDR1 SGHRS, CDR2 YFSETQ. This CDR3 reads CASSLAPGLAVSQYF. Written as DNA, the CDR3 is TGCGCCAGCAGCTTGGCCCCGGGACTAGCCGTCTCCCAGTACTTC. Filled out from reference TRBV5-1 and TRBJ2-5, the complete variable domain reads KAGVTQTPRYLIKTRGQQVTLSCSPISGHRSVSWYQQTPGQGLQFLFEYFSETQRNKGNFPGRFSGRQFSNSRSEMNVSTLELGDSALYLCASSLAPGLAVSQYFGPGTRLLVL.

CDR3 protein: CASSLSTGAGNTIYF. The CDR3 nucleotides are TGCGCCAGCAGCTTGTCGACAGGGGCTGGAAACACCATATATTTT. This chain links TRBV5-1 with TRBJ1-3; 8 nucleotides align to TRBD1. Germline assignment: CDR1 SGHRS and CDR2 YFSETQ. The trim removed 1 base at V and 2 bases at J, leaving 2 bases unmatched. The CDR3 contains 15 residues.

This chain connects TRBV28 to TRBJ1-2; D is uncertain. The length of the CDR3 is 15 residues. Trimming cost V 6 bases and J 5 bases, with 19 bases left between them. The germline gives CDR1 MDHEN, CDR2 SYDVKM. The CDR3 DNA is TGTGCCAGCAGCTCCCAAGGGCCGGAGGTGTATGGCTACACCTTC. As protein: CASSSQGPEVYGYTF.

The rearrangement joins TRBV28 to TRBJ2-7, with TRBD1 matching 11 bases. The J segment lost 6 bases and the V segment lost 5 bases, leaving 3 bases of the junction unmatched. Germline lookup yields CDR1 MDHEN and CDR2 SYDVKM. CDR3 length: 13 amino acids. The CDR3 coding sequence is TGTGCCAGCAGTCCCGGACAGGGGGCCGAGCAGTACTTC. This codes for CASSPGQGAEQYF.

V is TRBV7-6 and J is TRBJ2-2; 7 bases are a match to TRBD1. The CDR3 is made up of 15 amino acids. The junction had 6 bases not matched to a gene; V was cut back by 5 bases and J by 3 bases. Looked up from germline, CDR1 is SGHVS and CDR2 is FNYEAQ. As DNA, the CDR3 is TGTGCCAGCAGCACCGGGACAGCTTACACCGGGGAGCTGTTTTTT. Its protein is CASSTGTAYTGELFF.

This clone was found once. The gene calls are TRBV5-1 and TRBJ1-2, with 7 bases matching TRBD1. CDR1 is SGHRS, CDR2 YFSETQ, per germline. The CDR3 runs to 12 residues. J was trimmed by 7 bases and V by 3 bases; bases with no gene match: 3. The CDR3 region is CASSSYRGGYTF. CDR3 bases: TGCGCCAGCAGCTCCTACAGGGGTGGCTACACCTTC.

As regards this clone: The sample has other DNA sequences that encode this CDR3 too. The V call is TRBV2, the J call TRBJ2-7; D uncertain. This CDR3 is built from 12 residues. Germline V lookup: CDR1 SNHLY, CDR2 FYNNEI. V gave up 3 bases and J gave up 3 bases, with 6 bases separating them. CDR3 sequence (DNA): TGTGCCAGCAGTGAGGGGTACTACGAGCAGTACTTC. Amino acids: CASSEGYYEQYF. Variable domain in full (rest from reference TRBV2 and TRBJ2-7): EPEVTQTPSHQVTQMGQEVILRCVPISNHLYFYWYRQILGQKVEFLVSFYNNEISEKSEIFDDQFSVERPDGSNFTLKIRSTKLEDSAMYFCASSEGYYEQYFGPGTRLTVT.

V usage is TRBV14 and J usage is TRBJ2-7, with a possible D match to TRBD2 (5 bases). Trimming cost V 5 bases and J 1 base, with 15 bases left between them. CDR1 and CDR2 (germline): SGHDN, FVKESK. This CDR3 region has 15 residues. The CDR3 nucleotides read TGTGCCAGCAGCTTCCTAGGGAGCCTATCCTACGAGCAGTACTTC. Protein product: CASSFLGSLSYEQYF.

In its sample, this clone was seen a few times. V gene TRBV11-2 combines with J gene TRBJ1-2, with 7 bases aligning to TRBD1. Germline V gene sequence: CDR1 SGHAT, CDR2 FQNNGV. This CDR3 has 13 amino acids. V gave up 7 bases and J gave up 6 bases; unmatched junction bases: 8. DNA of the CDR3: TGTGCCAGCACGAGACAGGGCTGGGATGGCTACACCTTC. This encodes CASTRQGWDGYTF.

The genes are TRBV9 and TRBJ2-7; D is possibly TRBD1 (7 bases). Trimming removed 2 bases from V and 6 bases from J, with 18 bases in between. Germline V gene sequence: CDR1 SGDLS, CDR2 YYNGEE. The CDR3 is made up of 15 amino acids. The DNA for the CDR3 is TGTGCCAGCAGCGTTTCAGGGGGAGGCCTCTCCGAGCAGTACTTC. Protein: CASSVSGGGLSEQYF.

This rearrangement joins TRBV5-1 to TRBJ1-1; no reliable D call. Germline V gene sequence: CDR1 SGHRS, CDR2 YFSETQ. This CDR3 spans 13 amino acids. V was trimmed by 6 bases and J by 4 bases, leaving 13 bases between them. The DNA of the CDR3 is TGCGCCAGCACCCAAAGGATGGGCACTGAAGCTTTCTTT. As protein: CASTQRMGTEAFF.

The V call is TRBV28, the J call TRBJ2-5, with 7 nucleotides matching TRBD1. CDR1 and CDR2 from the germline V gene are MDHEN and SYDVKM. The CDR3 has 15 residues. After removal of 7 bases from V and 5 bases from J, the junction contained 13 bases not matched to a gene. The DNA of the CDR3 is TGTGCCAGCACCTTACGATCAGGGGGAAGTGAGACCCAGTACTTC. This sequence encodes CASTLRSGGSETQYF.

This chain uses TRBV4-1 with TRBJ2-4, with 8 nucleotides matching TRBD2. The CDR3 has 17 residues. The V and J ends lost 1 base and 7 bases, in that order; junction bases with no gene match: 12. The V gene's germline CDR1 is MGHRA and CDR2 YSYEKL. The CDR3 protein is CASSQVASGSVSNIQYF. Written as DNA, the CDR3 is TGCGCCAGCAGCCAAGTGGCCAGCGGGAGCGTGTCGAACATTCAGTACTTC.